Listed here are 11 T cell receptor beta chains from one sample, sequenced in a study of blood T cells in healthy people across ages. A second PCR of about 7 to 11 cycles used a sample-barcoded 5' primer and a J-beta primer mix. TCRdb fed the 5' RACE reads into MiXCR, producing one record per CDR3 protein. The data hold 1.5 million or so distinct CDR3 sequences, with roughly two fifths observed a single time. Sequenced input: blood. These receptors were taken from a woman aged 18-29 years in good health.

The chain couples TRBV5-4 to TRBJ1-1; D uncertain. V gave up 0 bases and J gave up 10 bases, with 16 bases separating them. The CDR3 consists of 14 residues. The V gene's germline CDR1 is SGHNT and CDR2 YYREEE (reference sequence). The CDR3 protein is CASSLAEDSLRAFF. For the CDR3, the DNA is TGTGCCAGCAGCTTGGCCGAGGACTCGTTGCGAGCTTTCTTT. Full variable domain (remainder filled in from reference TRBV5-4 and TRBJ1-1): ETGVTQSPTHLIKTRGQQVTLRCSSQSGHNTVSWYQQALGQGPQFIFQYYREEENGRGNFPPRFSGLQFPNYSSELNVNALELDDSALYLCASSLAEDSLRAFFGQGTRLTVV.

This rearrangement joins TRBV14 to TRBJ2-1; 10 nucleotides match TRBD2. The CDR3 consists of 15 residues. The ends lost 5 bases at V and 5 bases at J; junction bases unmatched: 6. CDR1 is SGHDN and CDR2 is FVKESK in the germline V gene. The CDR3 loop is CASSSGLARHNEQFF. The CDR3 nucleotides are TGTGCCAGCAGCTCGGGACTAGCGAGACACAATGAGCAGTTCTTC. Full variable domain (remainder filled in from reference TRBV14 and TRBJ2-1): EAGVTQFPSHSVIEKGQTVTLRCDPISGHDNLYWYRRVMGKEIKFLLHFVKESKQDESGMPNNRFLAERTGGTYSTLKVQPAELEDSGVYFCASSSGLARHNEQFFGPGTRLTVL.

The chain joins TRBV20-1 to TRBJ2-2, with D perhaps matching TRBD2 (6 bases). The CDR3 totals 13 residues. The germline V gene encodes CDR1 DFQATT and CDR2 SNEGSKA (reference sequence). Trimming stripped 6 bases from V and 4 bases from J, with 12 bases between. The CDR3 here is CSAPGRLTGELFF. The DNA of the CDR3 is TGCAGTGCCCCAGGGAGGCTCACCGGGGAGCTGTTTTTT.

The chain carries TRBV29-1 and TRBJ2-3; perhaps TRBD1 as D (6 bases). The germline V and J ends were trimmed by 5 bases and 5 bases, with 20 bases remaining between them. The germline V gene encodes CDR1 SQVTM and CDR2 ANQGSEA. The CDR3 is made up of 15 amino acids. The CDR3 loop is CSVYRDIDGGDTQYF. For the CDR3, the DNA is TGCAGCGTTTACCGGGACATCGATGGGGGAGATACGCAGTATTTT.

The chain's CDR3 is CASSGYTGYGYTF. CDR3 coding DNA: TGCGCCAGCAGTGGATACACGGGTTATGGCTACACCTTC. This sequence joins TRBV10-2 and TRBJ1-2; no clear D. CDR3 size: 13 residues. Trimming removed 4 bases from V and 5 bases from J, with 11 bases in between. Germline V gives CDR1 WSHSY, CDR2 SAAADI.

This clonotype has just a few counts. The V gene is TRBV3-1, the J gene TRBJ2-2; no clear D gene. Germline V gives CDR1 LGHDT, CDR2 YNNKEL (reference sequence). CDR3 size: 14 residues. V gave up 0 bases and J gave up 3 bases, with 5 bases separating them. The CDR3 nucleotides read TGTGCCAGCAGCCAAGACGGTCACACCGGGGAGCTGTTTTTT. It encodes CASSQDGHTGELFF.

J is TRBJ2-5 and V is TRBV7-2; either TRBD1 or TRBD2 may supply D (5 bases each). V lost 5 bases and J 11 bases, leaving 21 bases between the germline ends. From germline, CDR1 is SGHTA and CDR2 FQGNSA. The CDR3 contains 14 residues. The CDR3 coding sequence is TGTGCCAGCAGCCCTGTGGGACCCGGAGTTGAGCAGTACTTC. This sequence encodes CASSPVGPGVEQYF.

V usage is TRBV12-3 or TRBV12-4 and J usage is TRBJ2-3, with D tentatively TRBD2 (5 bases). V lost 1 base to trimming and J lost 8 bases, with 13 bases between them. CDR3 length: 14 residues. The CDR3 sequence is CASSLGLVEGTQYF. The CDR3 DNA reads as TGTGCCAGCAGTTTAGGTCTAGTCGAGGGTACGCAGTATTTT.

The chain combines TRBV15 with TRBJ2-1, with 7 bases identical to TRBD2. This CDR3 has 16 amino acids. Trimming at V came to 2 bases and at J to 4 bases, leaving 8 bases not matched to a gene. CDR1 and CDR2 (germline): LNHNV, YYDKDF (reference sequence). CDR3 DNA sequence: TGTGCCACCAGCAGACGTACCGGGACTAATTACAATGAGCAGTTCTTC. Protein product: CATSRRTGTNYNEQFF.

The V gene is TRBV24-1, the J gene TRBJ1-5; possibly TRBD1 for D (5 bases). Germline V gene lookup returns CDR1 KGHDR and CDR2 SFDVKD. V shed 11 bases and J shed 2 bases, with 15 bases lying between them. CDR3 size: 14 residues. The DNA of the CDR3 is TGTGCCATTCAGCTTGGGGGGGGCAATCAGCCCCAGCATTTT. This encodes CAIQLGGGNQPQHF.

This clonotype was seen more than once but under ten times. The gene calls are TRBV4-1 and TRBJ2-7; maybe TRBD1 (6 bases). Germline V lookup: CDR1 MGHRA, CDR2 YSYEKL. Deletions cut 4 bases from V and 0 bases from J, with 13 bases between. The CDR3 runs to 15 residues. The CDR3 sequence: CASSPKQGSSYEQYF. CDR3 DNA sequence: TGCGCCAGCAGCCCGAAACAGGGAAGCTCCTACGAGCAGTACTTC.